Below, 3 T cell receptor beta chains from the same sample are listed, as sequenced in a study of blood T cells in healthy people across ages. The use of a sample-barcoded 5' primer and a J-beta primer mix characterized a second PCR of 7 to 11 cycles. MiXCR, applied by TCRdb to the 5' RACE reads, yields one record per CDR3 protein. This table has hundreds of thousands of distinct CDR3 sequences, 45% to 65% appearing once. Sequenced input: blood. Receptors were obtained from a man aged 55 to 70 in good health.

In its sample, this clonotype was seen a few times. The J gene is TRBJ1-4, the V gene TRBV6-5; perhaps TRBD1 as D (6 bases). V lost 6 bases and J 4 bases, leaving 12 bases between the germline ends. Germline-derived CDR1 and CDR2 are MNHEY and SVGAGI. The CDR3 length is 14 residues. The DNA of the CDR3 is TGTGCCAGCAGAAAGACAGGCCGTAATGAAAAACTGTTTTTT. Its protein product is CASRKTGRNEKLFF.

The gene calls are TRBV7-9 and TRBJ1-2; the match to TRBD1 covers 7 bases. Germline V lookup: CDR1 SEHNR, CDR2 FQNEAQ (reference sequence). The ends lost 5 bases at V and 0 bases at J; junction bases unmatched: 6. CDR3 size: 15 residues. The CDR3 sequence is CASSHSDRSNYGYTF. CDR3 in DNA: TGTGCCAGCAGCCACTCGGACAGGTCTAACTATGGCTACACCTTC. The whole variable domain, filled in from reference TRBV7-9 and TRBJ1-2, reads DTGVSQNPRHKITKRGQNVTFRCDPISEHNRLYWYRQTLGQGPEFLTYFQNEAQLEKSRLLSDRFSAERPKGSFSTLEIQRTEQGDSAMYLCASSHSDRSNYGYTFGSGTRLTVV.

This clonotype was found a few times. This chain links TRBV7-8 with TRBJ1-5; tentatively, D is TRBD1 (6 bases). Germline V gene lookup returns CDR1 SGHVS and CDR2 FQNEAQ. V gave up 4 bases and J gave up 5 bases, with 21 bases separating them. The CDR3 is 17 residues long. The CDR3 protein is CASSSSRGAITYQPQHF. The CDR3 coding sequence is TGTGCCAGCAGCTCTAGCCGGGGGGCGATTACCTATCAGCCCCAGCATTTT.